This TCR beta chain was found in a study of T cell repertoires in cytomegalovirus infection. From the reads, TCRdb called clonotypes with MiXCR, one entry per CDR3 protein. Altogether fewer than 950,000 distinct CDR3 sequences are present, 32% being singletons, with the ten largest covering roughly 12%. This clonotype was seen a few times. Its antigen is as yet unknown. Here the sequenced sample was cultured CD8+ T cells from PBMCs, taken from culture after CMV antigen stimulation. The origin of this receptor is a human donor in good health (CMV status not recorded). Some clones in this sample may be carry-over from other donors' samples.

CDR3 protein: CASSYITSQETQYF. As DNA, the CDR3 is TGTGCCAGCAGTTACATAACAAGTCAAGAGACCCAGTACTTC. V is TRBV6-6 and J is TRBJ2-5; D is uncertain. CDR1 and CDR2 from the germline V gene are MNHNY and SVGAGI (reference sequence). The CDR3 is 14 residues long. V gave up 2 bases and J gave up 2 bases, with 9 bases separating them.